This record concerns one T cell receptor (beta chain) sequence. The data were taken from a study of blood T cell repertoires in COVID-19. Data came from immunoSEQ multiplex PCR; TCRdb stores just in-frame clones and leaves some out. The repertoire holds over 250,000 clones, 75% to 90% seen once, with around 9.6% in the top ten. With 5 bases clipped from V and 5 bases from J, the junction kept 12 bases outside the gene matches. The CDR3 extends over 15 amino acids. Germline assignment: CDR1 LGHDT and CDR2 YNNKEL (reference sequence). Sequences were obtained from peripheral blood. J is TRBJ2-7 and V is TRBV3-1 (or the pseudogene TRBV3-2); TRBD2 matches 7 bases. This receptor was obtained from a woman in her 70s with COVID-19, enrolled during active disease. In DNA form, the CDR3 reads TGTGCCAGCAGCTCCCCGAGCGGAGCGGGGAACGAGCAGTACTTC. This encodes CASSSPSGAGNEQYF.